This T cell receptor beta chain was observed in a study of chemoradiotherapy in HPV16-positive cancers. The CDR3 is made up of 13 amino acids. Per germline, CDR1 MNHNS and CDR2 SASEGT. V lost 1 base and J lost 7, with 8 bases in between. Generated by immunoSEQ multiplex PCR, the TCRdb table keeps only in-frame clones and is missing some. The data hold roughly 5,800 clones, with 85% observed a single time. The sequence derives from a human donor with HPV-associated anogenital cancer. Specimen: tumor tissue, collected from a patient who underwent chemoradiotherapy. The chain joins TRBV6-1 to TRBJ2-1; D gene unclear. The chain's CDR3 is CASSEERLNEQFF. In DNA, the CDR3 is TGTGCCAGCAGTGAAGAGAGGCTAAATGAGCAGTTCTTC.